One and the same sample provided the 3 T cell receptor beta chains below, sequenced in a study of early T cells in non-severe SARS-CoV-2 infection. In TCRdb, the 5' RACE reads were re-called with MiXCR into one record per CDR3 protein. The table lists approximately 56,000 distinct CDR3 sequences, 11% of them singletons. Sequencing was done on a sample of whole blood. These receptor sequences come from an adult who was a healthcare worker with PCR-confirmed SARS-CoV-2 infection or an uninfected control (not recorded which).

This clonotype was counted ten times or more. The CDR3 bases are TGCAGTGCTGAACCAGGCTCCTACAATGAGCAGTTCTTC. Translation: CSAEPGSYNEQFF. The chain combines TRBV20-1 with TRBJ2-1; D is uncertain. CDR3 size: 13 residues. V gave up 5 bases and J gave up 0 bases, with 8 bases separating them. The germline V gene encodes CDR1 DFQATT and CDR2 SNEGSKA (reference sequence).

Many counts were recorded for this clonotype. The V gene is TRBV5-1, the J gene TRBJ2-1; 10 bases are a match to TRBD2. CDR3 length: 14 residues. The V segment lost 4 bases and the J segment 7 bases; nucleotides outside the gene matches: 5. Germline V gene data show CDR1 as SGHRS and CDR2 as YFSETQ. The CDR3 region is CASSTSGDPNEQFF. For the CDR3, the DNA is TGCGCCAGCAGCACTAGCGGGGATCCTAATGAGCAGTTCTTC.

This clonotype showed up just a few times. The chain recombines TRBV7-2 with TRBJ2-3; unclear D gene. With 6 bases removed from V and 6 bases from J, the gap between germline ends came to 13 bases. The CDR3 runs 13 residues. CDR1 and CDR2 from the germline V gene are SGHTA and FQGNSA. CDR3 in amino acids: CASRRDPSDTQYF. The CDR3 DNA is TGTGCCAGCAGGCGAGATCCTTCGGATACGCAGTATTTT.